The 11 T cell receptor beta chains listed next were all sequenced from one sample in a study of immune evolution from preneoplasia to lung adenocarcinoma. Data came from immunoSEQ multiplex PCR; TCRdb stores just in-frame clones and leaves some out. The sample records 4,500 to 6,500 clones, about four fifths being singletons. Sequencing used FFPE minimally invasive lung adenocarcinoma tissue. The receptor set was obtained from a person aged 55-80 years with lung adenocarcinoma.

CDR3 protein: CASSLGALQPGTGSLIGQFF. The CDR3 DNA reads as TGCGCCAGCAGCTTGGGGGCCCTCCAGCCCGGGACAGGGTCCCTTATTGGGCAGTTCTTC. The chain has TRBV5-1 and TRBJ2-1; 9 bases are a match to TRBD1. This CDR3 region has 20 residues. Germline-derived CDR1 and CDR2 are SGHRS and YFSETQ. V lost 0 bases and J lost 12; bases outside the gene matches: 25.

There are a few counts of this clone. The chain employs TRBV9 and TRBJ2-3; tentatively, D is TRBD2 (6 bases). The CDR3 spans 13 residues. Between the trimmed V and J ends, which lost 0 bases and 5 bases, there was a span of 7 bases. The germline V gene encodes CDR1 SGDLS and CDR2 YYNGEE. The CDR3 reads CASSVEGGDTQYF. The DNA for the CDR3 is TGTGCCAGCAGCGTAGAGGGAGGAGATACGCAGTATTTT.

The chain employs TRBV18 and TRBJ1-2; 7 nucleotides line up with TRBD1. Trimming took 3 bases from V and 10 from J; bases not matched to a gene: 20. In germline, CDR1 is KGHSH, CDR2 LQKENI. The CDR3 has 17 amino acids. The CDR3 protein is CASSPRPGVRQGMTYTF. As DNA, the CDR3 is TGTGCCAGCTCACCGCGACCCGGTGTGAGACAGGGTATGACCTACACCTTC.

This clone was seen a handful of times. V gene TRBV6-6 combines with J gene TRBJ1-5; 7 bases match TRBD1. Unmatched junction bases numbered 7, after V lost 5 bases and J lost 3 bases. CDR3 length: 15 residues. Germline V lookup: CDR1 MNHNY, CDR2 SVGAGI (reference sequence). The CDR3 nucleotides read TGTGCCAGCAGTCCAGGGGAGGGGGCCAATCAGCCCCAGCATTTT. Translating gives CASSPGEGANQPQHF.

The rearrangement links TRBV15 to TRBJ2-1; no firm D call. Germline loops: CDR1 LNHNV, CDR2 YYDKDF (reference sequence). The CDR3 is made up of 13 amino acids. Trimming took off 0 bases at V and 5 bases at J, with 5 bases between the two ends. This CDR3 is CATSRDADNEQFF. The CDR3 DNA sequence: TGTGCCACCAGCAGAGACGCCGACAATGAGCAGTTCTTC.

This chain uses TRBV30 with TRBJ2-7; no firm D call. Trimming cost V 4 bases and J 2 bases, with 6 bases left between them. CDR1 is GTSNPN and CDR2 is SVGIG in the germline V gene (reference sequence). The CDR3 length is 11 residues. The CDR3 DNA follows: TGTGCCTGGACGGTGACCTACGAGCAGTACTTC. The encoded protein is CAWTVTYEQYF.

This chain connects TRBV5-1 to TRBJ2-1; no reliable D call. Germline CDR1 is SGHRS and CDR2 is YFSETQ. The CDR3 is 12 amino acids. V lost 4 bases, J lost 5 bases, and 7 bases lay in between. The CDR3 loop is CASSPNDNEQFF. The CDR3 DNA reads as TGCGCCAGCAGCCCTAACGACAATGAGCAGTTCTTC.

This clone was seen a single time. The chain has TRBV15 and TRBJ2-6; D unclear. CDR1 LNHNV and CDR2 YYDKDF come from the germline V gene (reference sequence). V was clipped by 8 bases and J by 0 bases, with 14 bases between them. This CDR3 comprises 16 residues. CDR3 nucleotides: TGTGCCACCGCTTCGGGCACACACTCTGGGGCCAACGTCCTGACTTTC. It encodes CATASGTHSGANVLTF.

V usage is TRBV10-3 and J usage is TRBJ2-1; D perhaps matches TRBD2 (6 bases). Trimming pared 2 bases from V and 4 bases from J, leaving 12 bases between. The CDR3 has 15 amino acids. Germline V gene lookup returns CDR1 ENHRY and CDR2 SYGVKD. CDR3: CAISERGTEYNEQFF. CDR3 DNA sequence: TGTGCCATCAGTGAGCGCGGGACGGAATACAATGAGCAGTTCTTC.

V and J are TRBV6-6 and TRBJ2-2; 9 nucleotides match TRBD1. This CDR3 has 14 amino acids. The germline V gene has CDR1 MNHNY and CDR2 SVGAGI (reference sequence). The trim removed 2 bases at V and 12 bases at J, leaving 7 bases unmatched. CDR3 in DNA: TGTGCCAGCAGTTACACAACAGGGGGCGTGAAGCTGTTTTTT. Protein: CASSYTTGGVKLFF.

This clone appeared a single time. This chain links TRBV9 with TRBJ2-1; no reliable D call. The CDR3 totals 14 residues. V was pared by 1 base and J by 5 bases, with 10 bases between. The germline CDR1 and CDR2 sequences are SGDLS and YYNGEE. CDR3 in DNA: TGTGCCAGCAGCGTATTTGACGTGGACAATGAGCAGTTCTTC. Its translation: CASSVFDVDNEQFF.